This TCR beta chain is from a study of shared clonotypes between healthy human individuals (dated by TCRdb to the early 2020s). About the full investigation: A few men and two women, aged 18 to 49 years, made up the cohort. For each donor, three plates each were used for CD4 naive and CD4 memory, two plates were used for CD8 naive, and one plate was used for CD8 memory. To estimate repertoire size and how much clonotype sharing occurs between individuals, the study deeply sequenced the blood TCR repertoires of several healthy adults. To increase sequencing depth and limit assay-specific biases, TCR repertoire library preparation and sequencing were carried out by different laboratories using diverse techniques. Between about 0.94 and 8.9 billion PBMCs per donor were obtained by leukapheresis.

With regard to this clone: It has no known antigen specificity. No base-level quality is on record; no much larger clone is a single base apart.

The donors were healthy, HIV-negative adults with no recently reported acute infections or vaccinations. Only Caucasian adults living in Nashville, Tennessee, USA were represented among the donors. CD4+ T cells were enriched by magnetic negative selection; naive cells were then positively selected on CD45RA, and the negative fraction formed the memory subset. Blood was obtained by leukapheresis, after which PBMCs were separated by Ficoll-Histopaque density gradient centrifugation and cryopreserved in liquid nitrogen vapor phase. Analytical flow cytometry was used to check the purity and quantity of every magnetically sorted T cell population. From each sorted fraction, genomic DNA was isolated and quantified by UV absorbance on a Nanodrop 2000c. General conclusions and limits of the study: Larger estimated clonotype richness was generally found for naive subsets than for memory subsets. Because the study included a small number of donors, the genetic and exposure-history diversity represented was limited. Pairwise subsampling led to the expectation that sequencing depth would affect the degree of clonotype sharing among donors. Sampling was restricted to blood, and TCR repertoires in tissues likely differ from the TCR repertoires found in blood. Compared with non-shared clonotypes, clonotypes shared by all four sorted-subset donors had higher generation probabilities. About 5% of naive CD4, 3.5% of naive CD8, approximately 2% of memory CD4, and 0.4% of memory CD8 clonotypes were shared across several donors. Incomplete sequencing was indicated by rarefaction of sorted-subset datasets, despite the large sequencing depth.

Per the germline V gene (reference sequence), DFQATT is the CDR1 and SNEGSKA is the CDR2. Including cysteine and phenylalanine, the CDR3 has 11 amino acids. Only CDR3 DNA is held: 33 bases, read in frame from base 1. V and J lose 6 bases and 7 bases, and a span of 12 bases separates them. Using the deep immunoSEQ assay, TCR CDR3 regions were amplified from genomic DNA by multiplex PCR. Extracted genomic DNA from each cell subset was spread evenly across all wells of several immunoSEQ 96-well plates, with each plate serving as a replicate. For sorted subsets, each replicate PCR was loaded with approximately 0.2 ug genomic DNA, equivalent to 30,000 or so T cell genomes. Purified libraries were measured with a Qubit 3.0 fluorometer, size-checked on a Bioanalyzer 2100, and measured again with the KAPA Library Quantification kit. A separate single-read 150-cycle Illumina NextSeq 550 flow cell was used to sequence each immunoSEQ 96-well plate. The source study handled its data this way. Because the immunoSEQ output included only junctional sequences and no quality scores, the filtering could not be the same as the filtering used for full-length reads. To assign V/J genes and CDR3, sequences were annotated against IMGT germline references using PyIR, a Python wrapper for IgBLAST v1.9. Any read was removed if the V/J assignment was weak (E-value above 1e-6), the CDR3 was missing, or the read contained stop codons, out-of-frame junctions, or ambiguous translated residues. A V3J clonotype was defined by an identical inferred V gene, J gene, and CDR3 amino acid sequence. To compute the percentage overlap between repertoires, the number of shared unique clonotypes was divided by the size of the smaller repertoire. RTK rarefaction, the Chao1 estimator, and Recon v2.1 estimates of unobserved clonotypes were used to assess repertoire richness. For all TCRbeta clonotypes obtained by the gDNA method from a few donors, generation probabilities were computed with OLGA. TCRdb carries this immuneACCESS record with in-frame sequences only. Its versions omit some clonotypes, under half of them owing to an unresolved V gene in the studies checked, with the rest unexplained. V, J and clone size are those of that table, while D and trimming were read from the DNA. The sample records under 2,500,000 clones, around 95% of which are singletons. The top ten clones comprise around 0.13% of the sample.

The chain uses TRBV20-1 and TRBJ1-2; a tentative D match to TRBD1 spans 5 bases. Sequencing used naive CD4+ T cells sorted from blood. In light of the paper, this sample's cell subset or site label describes: CD45RA+ positively selected. This TCR derives from a young man in good health. The DNA is TGCAGTGCGGGGCCCCTAGGTGGCTACACCTTC. It is translated as CSAGPLGGYTF.